A single sample is the source of the 19 T cell receptor beta chains below, sequenced in a study of cytomegalovirus exposure and HLA in healthy donors. The PCR had 60 Vbeta and 13 Jbeta primers. The assay was immunoSEQ multiplex PCR, and TCRdb's table has in-frame clones only and misses some. Here the sample spans about 68,000 clones, roughly four fifths being singletons. What was sequenced was PBMCs. The source of these receptors is a human donor in good health.

This clone was counted between two and nine times. The V and J genes are TRBV6-1 and TRBJ2-1; possibly TRBD2 for D (5 bases). The CDR3 extends over 14 amino acids. Germline CDR1 reads MNHNS; CDR2 reads SASEGT. With 2 bases removed from V and 14 bases from J, the gap between germline ends came to 19 bases. For the CDR3, the DNA is TGTGCCAGCAGTGAAACTTCTACAGTGGGAGTAGAGTTCTTC. Amino acids: CASSETSTVGVEFF.

A few counts support this clone. CDR3 protein: CASSSSTGGAYTDTQYF. DNA of the CDR3: TGTGCCAGCAGCTCTAGTACAGGGGGTGCATACACAGATACGCAGTATTTT. The rearrangement uses TRBV5-6 and TRBJ2-3, with 8 bases lining up with TRBD1. This CDR3 has 17 amino acids. J lost 2 bases, V lost 3 bases, and 11 bases had no gene match. CDR1 and CDR2 (germline): SGHDT, YYEEEE.

The chain combines TRBV19 with TRBJ2-7; maybe TRBD1 (5 bases). The germline gives CDR1 LNHDA, CDR2 SQIVND (reference sequence). Trimming removed 4 bases from V and 7 bases from J, with 17 bases in between. This CDR3 is built from 14 residues. The CDR3 region is CASSRLVSGQEQYF. CDR3 coding DNA: TGTGCCAGTAGTAGACTGGTATCAGGGCAGGAGCAGTACTTC.

The rearrangement links TRBV27 to TRBJ2-5; 16 nucleotides line up with TRBD2. The CDR3 length is 14 residues. V trimming: 5 bases; J trimming: 12 bases; junction bases outside the gene matches: 6. Germline V gene lookup returns CDR1 MNHEY and CDR2 SMNVEV (reference sequence). CDR3 bases: TGTGCCAGCAGTCCGGGGACTAGCGGGGGGGCAAAGTACTTC. Translation gives CASSPGTSGGAKYF.

The CDR3 sequence is CASSLFLENYGYTF. The CDR3 DNA reads as TGTGCCAGCAGTTTATTCCTTGAGAACTATGGCTACACCTTC. The chain combines TRBV28 with TRBJ1-2; D remains unclear. V lost 1 base and J 2 bases, leaving 8 bases between the germline ends. From germline, CDR1 is MDHEN and CDR2 SYDVKM. The CDR3 length is 14 residues.

The chain employs TRBV30 and TRBJ1-2; a possible D gene is TRBD1 (5 bases). The CDR3 length is 13 residues. Germline CDR1 GTSNPN, CDR2 SVGIG (reference sequence). V gave up 0 bases and J gave up 0 bases, with 5 bases separating them. CDR3 DNA sequence: TGTGCCTGGAGTGTACAGGCTAACTATGGCTACACCTTC. Residues: CAWSVQANYGYTF.

As regards this clone: Compared with germline, one end of the junction differs, possibly owing to a read error. The gene calls are TRBV19 and TRBJ1-2, with 9 bases that match TRBD1. Germline assignment: CDR1 LNHDA and CDR2 SQIVND (reference sequence). The CDR3 has 14 amino acids. CDR3 nucleotides: TGTGCCAGTAGTATCTGGACAGGGGACTATGGCTACCCCTTC. Its protein is CASSIWTGDYGYPF. The variable domain in full, with the rest retrieved from reference TRBV19 and TRBJ1-2, is DGGITQSPKYLFRKEGQNVTLSCEQNLNHDAMYWYRQDPGQGLRLIYYSQIVNDFQKGDIAEGYSVSREKKESFPLTVTSAQKNPTAFYLCASSIWTGDYGYPFGSGTRLTVV.

The gene calls are TRBV7-9 and TRBJ2-1, with D unresolved. The CDR3 totals 15 residues. Germline CDR1 SEHNR, CDR2 FQNEAQ (reference sequence). Trimming took off 6 bases at V and 4 bases at J, with 16 bases between the two ends. CDR3 DNA sequence: TGTGCCAGCAGTTCGGGTCTGCCGAGTTACAATGAGCAGTTCTTC. Translating it yields CASSSGLPSYNEQFF.

V and J are TRBV2 and TRBJ2-5; D gene uncertain. Germline loops: CDR1 SNHLY, CDR2 FYNNEI. CDR3 length: 12 residues. The ends were cut back, 4 bases at V and 2 bases at J, with 5 bases in the middle. In DNA, the CDR3 is TGTGCCAGCAGTGCCGTTCAAGAGACCCAGTACTTC. It is translated as CASSAVQETQYF.

V is TRBV6-5 and J is TRBJ2-7; tentatively, D is TRBD1 (5 bases). There are 14 residues in the CDR3. V lost 5 bases and J 8 bases, leaving 19 bases between the germline ends. Germline CDR1 MNHEY, CDR2 SVGAGI. The CDR3 loop is CASSQQAPWGKQYF. CDR3 sequence (DNA): TGTGCCAGCAGTCAACAGGCGCCCTGGGGCAAGCAGTACTTC.

V gene TRBV19 combines with J gene TRBJ1-1; 9 nucleotides match TRBD1. The germline V gene has CDR1 LNHDA and CDR2 SQIVND (reference sequence). The CDR3 is made up of 15 amino acids. V lost 3 bases and J lost 1; bases outside the gene matches: 3. The CDR3 loop is CASSIQTGGNTEAFF. The CDR3 DNA is TGTGCCAGTAGTATCCAGACAGGGGGGAACACTGAAGCTTTCTTT.

The CDR3 DNA reads TGTGCCAGCAGCTTAGAGAGGGCGGGAACTGAAGCTTTCTTT. Residues: CASSLERAGTEAFF. The rearrangement links TRBV13 to TRBJ1-1; D gene unclear. Trimming removed 1 base at V and 5 bases at J, with 11 bases between. The CDR3 spans 14 residues. Germline V gene lookup returns CDR1 PRHDT and CDR2 FYEKMQ (reference sequence).

The chain has TRBV2 and TRBJ1-1; D remains ambiguous. CDR3 length equals 15 residues. Germline lookup yields CDR1 SNHLY and CDR2 FYNNEI. The ends were cut back, 5 bases at V and 3 bases at J, with 16 bases in the middle. This CDR3 reads CASSQSQQRDTEAFF. Here the CDR3 DNA reads TGTGCCAGCAGTCAATCACAGCAGAGGGACACTGAAGCTTTCTTT. The full variable domain, its missing parts supplied by reference TRBV2 and TRBJ1-1, is EPEVTQTPSHQVTQMGQEVILRCVPISNHLYFYWYRQILGQKVEFLVSFYNNEISEKSEIFDDQFSVERPDGSNFTLKIRSTKLEDSAMYFCASSQSQQRDTEAFFGQGTRLTVV.

The genes are TRBV7-2 and TRBJ1-6; D is uncertain. The CDR3 is 14 residues long. V was clipped by 1 base and J by 7 bases, with 8 bases between them. CDR1 and CDR2 from the germline V gene are SGHTA and FQGNSA. The DNA for the CDR3 is TGTGCCAGCAGCTTAGGGACTACAAATTCACCCCTCCACTTT. It is translated as CASSLGTTNSPLHF.

In the case of this clone: An end of the junction differs from the germline gene, which may be a read error. The chain employs TRBV28 and TRBJ1-6, with 9 positions matching TRBD1. The CDR3 totals 13 residues. Per germline, CDR1 MDHEN and CDR2 SYDVKM. CDR3 bases: TGTGCCAGCAGTTTGATACAGGGGGCACTTCCGGGCTTT. It translates to CASSLIQGALPGF.

The chain uses TRBV19 and TRBJ2-3; unclear D gene. CDR1 and CDR2 (germline): LNHDA, SQIVND (reference sequence). The CDR3 is 14 amino acids. V lost 2 bases and J lost 2, with 8 bases in between. The CDR3 DNA follows: TGTGCCAGTAGTATAAGCGATGCCACAGATACGCAGTATTTT. This sequence encodes CASSISDATDTQYF.

In regard to this clone: At one boundary the junction diverges from the germline segment, which might be a read error. This sequence joins TRBV5-4 and TRBJ1-2; D is undetermined. Germline CDR1 is SGHNT and CDR2 is YYREEE (reference sequence). This CDR3 spans 14 amino acids. CDR3 amino acids: CASSLDFGDHGYPF. The CDR3 region has the DNA TGTGCCAGCAGCTTGGATTTCGGGGATCATGGCTACCCCTTC.

The chain carries TRBV19 and TRBJ1-3; the D is unclear. From germline, CDR1 is LNHDA and CDR2 SQIVND (reference sequence). This CDR3 region has 11 residues. Trimming shortened V by 4 bases and J by 8 bases, and 6 bases separated the two germline ends. CDR3 loop: CASSTRDTIYF. The CDR3 nucleotides are TGTGCCAGTAGTACGCGCGACACCATATATTTT.

The chain has TRBV9 and TRBJ2-7; tentative D call: TRBD1 (5 bases). Germline-derived CDR1 and CDR2 are SGDLS and YYNGEE. Trimming pared 4 bases from V and 2 bases from J, leaving 13 bases between. The CDR3 extends over 14 amino acids. The CDR3 region has the DNA TGTGCCAGCAGCCTACAACAGGCTACCTACGAGCAGTACTTC. As protein: CASSLQQATYEQYF.